This record looks at one T cell receptor beta chain sequence and its context. Its antigen target is currently unknown. Base qualities are not recorded, but no much larger clone differs from it by a single base. This specimen belongs to a study of cytomegalovirus exposure and HLA in healthy donors (dated 2017 in TCRdb). Study-wide context: An earlier analysis of some 550 of the donors reported about 250 Gb of sequence data and approximately 110 million unique TCR beta sequences from about 179 million T cells. An early release that covered about 600 HLA-typed donors contained approximately 300 gigabases of sequencing data and 80 million or so unique TCR sequences. Of the 398 genotyped donors, about 80% fell in the genetic ancestry cluster associated with self-reported Caucasian donors. The aim of the study was to test whether cataloging public T cell receptors could identify signatures of past pathogen exposure. The study used immunosequencing to profile the T cell repertoires of more than 650 subjects and linked those repertoires to cytomegalovirus serostatus. In addition to the first cohort of roughly 700 subjects, a separate validation cohort of about 120 different subjects was used. To predict cytomegalovirus infection status, the study combined high-throughput TCR immunosequencing, statistical association of individual TCRs with disease status, and machine learning. A later analysis re-examined previously published TCR beta repertoires from 500 to 700 donors and added high-resolution HLA genotyping to investigate patterns of TCR occurrence. Rather than using new phenotypic data, the later analysis identified candidate immune exposures from TCR beta sequences and from how often those sequences occurred across donors. To decide whether each TCR beta V gene segment behaved as functional or pseudogenic, an earlier analysis of approximately 600 of the donors relied on high-throughput TCR beta sequencing. Alongside the repertoire data, information on donor age, sex, ethnicity and CMV serostatus was compiled. In a later genetic analysis, genome-wide SNP genotypes for about 55% of the roughly 700 donors were used, and that subset was treated as a discovery cohort. All discovery cohort repertoires had been generated on a single sequencing platform. HLA typing included class I and class II loci at four-digit resolution. Typing coverage differed by locus: A, B, C, DRB1 and DQB1 were typed in roughly 620-630 donors, DQA1 in about 550, DPA1 in 606, and DPB1 in approximately 450. Several DR-DQ haplotypes were handled as single units for association and clustering, since linkage in the cohort was strong. On average, about 200,000 unique TCR beta nucleotide sequences were sequenced per donor among 398 genotyped donors of the cohort, with roughly 18% of those sequences being non-productive. The investigation overall reported the following: A cluster of highly shared sequence variants was judged likely to represent a technical artifact of the sequencing pipeline. In this cohort, only TCR beta chains were sequenced, and detectable features were limited by the absence of alpha or paired-chain data. When HLA alleles, especially DR and DQ, strongly co-occurred, attributing TCR associations to individual alleles was difficult. In vitro tests confirmed that a few of the cytomegalovirus-associated TCR beta chains recognize cytomegalovirus antigens. According to a later analysis, parvovirus B19, influenza, CMV and Epstein-Barr virus appeared linked to several top co-occurrence clusters. Some IMGT-functional V segments, including TRBV6-2 and TRBV6-3, could not be told apart with the 87-base-pair reads, so those segments were excluded. In a later analysis, the rate of TCR association differed among HLA loci, with DRB1 alleles having the most associated TCRs and HLA-C alleles having the fewest. According to a later analysis, most CMV-associated TCR beta chains appeared to be HLA-restricted, and the HLA associations seemed to be driven largely by CMV exposure. The classifier was reported to diagnose cytomegalovirus status with high specificity and sensitivity in both the original and validation cohorts. According to the authors, the approach could potentially be generalized to other disease states and immunological phenotypes. A further reported finding was that TCR beta sequences accurately predicted the HLA-A and HLA-B alleles for most subjects in the first cohort. Seventeen rarely observed V segments, including chromosome 9 orphons, were excluded from the earlier analysis of approximately 500 of the donors because counts were too low. Sequencing depth was assumed to be roughly uniform across donors in the presence/absence analyses, though that assumption may not hold. In the study, 164 TCR beta chains were listed as associated with cytomegalovirus. In a later analysis, some 18,000 TCR beta sequences were associated with specific HLA alleles at a false discovery rate of 0.05. Because HLA typing was unavailable for some donors at each locus, only the typed subset was used in association tests. Immune exposure information for the cohort was limited to CMV serostatus. Compared with equally common non-associated chains, HLA-associated TCR beta chains in a later analysis were more clonally expanded and had lower generation probabilities. A later genetic analysis associated a missense DCLRE1C variant with V-gene and J-gene trimming of TCR beta chains, and an independent cohort replicated the association. Most TCR sequences were observed very rarely across donors, whereas some public TCRs were present in many individuals. A later genetic analysis reported fewer N-insertions in productive TCRs among donors in an Asian-associated ancestry cluster than the roughly 700-donor mean. Correlated functional status among segregating V segments might be attributable to linkage disequilibrium, but an unknown experimental factor could not be ruled out. Broadly in line with IMGT annotations, most TCR beta V segments showed up in productive rearrangements about 87% or about 30% of the time in an earlier analysis of approximately 640 of the donors.

In total, more than 500 healthy bone marrow donors made up the cohort. Cohort members were all nominally healthy when sampled, although unrecorded immune exposures were likely present. The donor tested CMV seropositive and was one of the 289 seropositive cohort members. Each donor provided a peripheral blood sample, and peripheral blood mononuclear cells were used for TCR beta sequencing. The Qiagen DNeasy Blood Extraction Kit was used to extract genomic DNA from the blood cell samples. Preparation of the library involved the immunoSEQ multiplex PCR assay. For the multiplex PCR, a mixture combining 60 forward primers for TCR Vbeta segments and 13 reverse primers for TCR Jbeta segments was used. A multiplex PCR assay on genomic DNA amplified the CDR3 region of rearranged TCR beta genes. The Illumina HiSeq System was used to sequence the amplified TCR beta libraries as 87-base-pair reads. Per the original workflow: A later analysis tallied tens of millions of unique TCR beta chains across the approximately 670 repertoires, and some 10 million of those chains were shared by two or more donors. Raw reads were error-corrected and collapsed into unique sequences by a nearest-neighbor algorithm in which closely related sequences were merged to remove PCR and sequencing errors. To assign V, D and J gene segments, CDR3 sequences were aligned to IMGT reference sequences. For a sequence to be retained, at least a six-nucleotide match to both a V gene segment and a J gene segment was required. Rearrangements were classified as productive when the CDR3 lacked stop codons and remained in frame with V and J, and all other rearrangements were classified as non-productive. CDR3 was defined by IMGT convention, running from the second conserved V-encoded cysteine to the conserved J-encoded phenylalanine. In an earlier analysis of some 550 of the donors, sequences lacking an unambiguous match to a single V gene segment were excluded. An earlier analysis of about 600 of the donors called V segments functional above 56.7% productive rearrangements and segregating when the between-donor standard deviation exceeded 5%. To diagnose cytomegalovirus status from the catalog of TCR beta chain sequences, a statistical classification framework was built. In a later analysis, V and J genes were assigned by comparing TCR nucleotide sequences against IMGT/GENE-DB human TR gene sequences. A later analysis assigned CDR3 sequences and most-parsimonious VDJ recombination scenarios with the TCRdist pipeline. In a later analysis, every TCR beta chain was defined by the combination of its CDR3 amino acid sequence and its V-gene family, and reads without a unique V-gene family were dropped. As a way to deal with suspected cross-contamination and a sequencing artifact, a later analysis dropped 450 to 700 nucleotide sequences that were highly shared and had low generation probability. In a later analysis, a clonal expansion index was calculated for each public chain from normalized within-repertoire ranks of inferred template counts. In a later analysis, generation probabilities were computed with a VDJ recombination model fitted to out-of-frame rearrangements, and the resulting probabilities were checked against IGoR. In a later analysis, hypergeometric tests were used to score TCR-TCR, TCR-HLA and TCR-CMV co-occurrence, with a repertoire-size bias correction applied to TCR pairs. In a later analysis, false discovery rates were estimated by permuting HLA or CMV assignments 20 times. A later analysis grouped co-occurring TCRs with DBSCAN, adding TCRdist sequence similarity when clustering within HLA-allele-positive subsets. Repertoires with fewer than 30,000 or more than 120,000 public chains, plus five repertoires with anomalous nucleotide sharing, were excluded from co-occurrence clustering. This immuneACCESS table, as held by TCRdb, lists in-frame sequences with V and J called but not all clones. Of the missing ones, under half trace to an unresolved V gene in checked studies; the others have no known cause. V, J and clone size reflect that table, while D and trimming were determined from the DNA. The sample records over 70,000 clones, 75% to 85% of which are singletons. Approximately 3% of the sample is taken by the ten largest.

From the cysteine through the phenylalanine, the CDR3 covers 12 amino acids. Just CDR3 DNA is preserved here, 36 bases in frame from base 1. CDR1 MNHNY and CDR2 SVGAGI were looked up in the germline V gene (reference sequence). V loses 6 bases, J loses 8 bases, and the germline ends lie 12 bases apart. Material for sequencing was PBMCs. This sequence was found in a man over 45 in good health and CMV-seropositive. Rearrangement joined TRBV6-6 to TRBJ2-3, with a tentative D gene TRBD2 over 5 matching bases. Read as DNA, the sequence is TGTGCCAGCAGGGCCAGCGGAGCTACGCAGTATTTT. Its protein product is CASRASGATQYF.